This T cell receptor beta chain emerged from a study of blood T cell repertoires in COVID-19. Study-wide background: Samples of COVID-19 (acute and convalescent) were obtained from the United States, Italy and Spain. The cDNA or gDNA used as material had been derived from T cells, B-cell-depleted T cells, or PBMCs.

In the original workflow: It was from reference gene primer amplification that nucleated cell counts were estimated. The method was immunoSEQ multiplex PCR; TCRdb's version includes in-frame clones alone and lacks a portion of them. The DNA was the basis for D and trimming; V, J and clone size are from that table. Found here are about 150,000 clones, around 85% of them singletons; the top ten hold 25% to 30%. Germline CDR1 and CDR2: GTSNPN and SVGIG (reference sequence). This CDR3 is built from 16 residues. The V segment lost 0 bases and the J segment 2 bases; nucleotides outside the gene matches: 4.

Source material: peripheral blood. V is TRBV30 and J is TRBJ2-1, with 10 positions matching TRBD1. The clonotype originates from a woman in her sixties with acute or convalescent COVID-19. Here the CDR3 reads CAWSVLGTGAYNEQFF. CDR3 nucleotide sequence: TGTGCCTGGAGTGTACTAGGGACAGGGGCCTACAATGAGCAGTTCTTC. Full variable domain (outside the CDR3, taken from reference TRBV30 and TRBJ2-1): SQTIHQWPATLVQPVGSPLSLECTVEGTSNPNLYWYRQAAGRGLQLLFYSVGIGQISSEVPQNLSASRPQDRQFILSSKKLLLSDSGFYLCAWSVLGTGAYNEQFFGPGTRLTVL.